Following are 32 T cell receptor beta chains from one sample sequenced in a study of Graves' ophthalmopathy and Graves' hyperthyroidism. Amplified material comprised TCR beta CDR3 regions derived from RNA transcripts. An opening RT-PCR round employed HTBI primers and preceded a second-round multiplex PCR. TCRdb used MiXCR to reprocess the multiplex PCR reads, holding one entry per CDR3 protein. This table has over a million distinct CDR3 sequences, about 38% appearing once. Input material: peripheral blood or thyroid tissue (not recorded which). The receptor set was obtained from an adult man with Graves' hyperthyroidism.

The chain joins TRBV7-9 to TRBJ2-7; D is perhaps TRBD1 or TRBD2 (5 bases each). Trimming took off 5 bases at V and 7 bases at J, with 12 bases between the two ends. The CDR3 is 12 amino acids. CDR1 is SEHNR, CDR2 FQNEAQ, per germline (reference sequence). CDR3 sequence reads: CASSPFEGEQYF. CDR3 coding DNA: TGTGCCAGCAGCCCATTTGAGGGGGAGCAGTACTTC.

This clonotype was detected once. This sequence joins TRBV27 and TRBJ1-5; 7 bases fit TRBD1. V lost 9 bases to trimming and J lost 6 bases; unmatched junction nucleotides: 8. Germline V lookup: CDR1 MNHEY, CDR2 SMNVEV (reference sequence). The CDR3 totals 13 residues. The CDR3 spells CARATGTGQPQHF. As DNA, the CDR3 is TGTGCCAGAGCGACAGGGACGGGTCAGCCCCAGCATTTT.

The chain couples TRBV29-1 to TRBJ1-1; no clear D gene. The CDR3 covers 9 residues. The V gene's germline CDR1 is SQVTM and CDR2 ANQGSEA. Trimming took 4 bases from V and 10 from J, leaving 7 bases between them. The chain's CDR3 is CSVAGGAFF. The CDR3 DNA follows: TGCAGCGTTGCCGGAGGAGCTTTCTTT.

Regarding this clonotype: A much larger clone differs by one base, so this may be a read error. This rearrangement joins TRBV5-1 to TRBJ2-5; 9 bases map to TRBD2. The germline V gene has CDR1 SGHRS and CDR2 YFSETQ. CDR3 length: 17 residues. Unmatched junction bases numbered 8, after V lost 0 bases and J lost 2 bases. The CDR3 sequence is CASSLERLAGQQETQYF. Here the CDR3 DNA reads TGCGCCAGCAGCTTGGAACGGCTAGCGGGACAGCAAGAGACCCAGTACTTC.

This clonotype has a handful of counts. The chain employs TRBV5-1 and TRBJ2-6; TRBD1 matches 8 bases. With V trimmed by 3 bases and J by 6 bases, 17 bases remained unmatched. Germline lookup yields CDR1 SGHRS and CDR2 YFSETQ. The CDR3 extends over 19 amino acids. The CDR3 spells CASSSGQGRESGLANVLTF. In DNA, the CDR3 is TGCGCCAGCAGCTCAGGACAGGGAAGGGAGTCTGGGTTGGCCAACGTCCTGACTTTC.

The chain links TRBV14 to TRBJ2-7; TRBD2 agrees at 11 bases. CDR1 and CDR2 (germline): SGHDN, FVKESK. Trimming took 6 bases from V and 3 from J; bases not matched to a gene: 7. The CDR3 extends over 15 amino acids. CDR3 sequence: CASRPTSGSLYEQYF. The CDR3 DNA reads TGTGCCAGCAGACCAACTAGCGGGAGTCTCTACGAGCAGTACTTC.

This clonotype was detected many times. V and J are TRBV19 and TRBJ1-3; D not certain. Germline values: CDR1 LNHDA, CDR2 SQIVND (reference sequence). V lost 6 bases and J 0 bases, leaving 6 bases between the germline ends. This CDR3 is built from 13 residues. CDR3 region: CASSYLSGNTIYF. DNA for the CDR3: TGTGCCAGTAGCTATCTCTCTGGAAACACCATATATTTT.

The chain links TRBV20-1 to TRBJ2-7; 8 nucleotides match TRBD1. The germline CDR1 and CDR2 sequences are DFQATT and SNEGSKA (reference sequence). The CDR3 runs to 13 residues. V shed 5 bases and J 2 bases; nucleotides not matched to a gene: 5. CDR3 bases: TGCAGTGCTGCGGACAGGGCCGCCTACGAGCAGTACTTC. Translation gives CSAADRAAYEQYF.

In its sample, this clonotype was seen a few times. The missing conserved phenylalanine or tryptophan at the end of this CDR3 makes a read error likely. The DNA is left out, because the CDR3 cannot be placed on it with certainty; the CDR3 is given as TCRdb lists it. This chain connects TRBV14 to TRBJ2-5. Germline CDR1 SGHDN, CDR2 FVKESK. A total of 8 residues make up the CDR3, ends included. CDR3 region: CASSQDHP.

This clonotype was detected ten times or more. The chain employs TRBV29-1 and TRBJ2-7; D is perhaps TRBD1 or TRBD2 (5 bases each). Germline CDR1 SQVTM, CDR2 ANQGSEA. Between the trimmed V and J ends, which lost 0 bases and 2 bases, there was a span of 11 bases. The CDR3 is 14 residues long. DNA of the CDR3: TGCAGCGTTGAAGATAGGGAGACAGCCTACGAGCAGTACTTC. Its protein is CSVEDRETAYEQYF.

Ten or more counts support this clonotype. This chain uses TRBV12-3 or TRBV12-4 with TRBJ2-5; D is uncertain. Between the trimmed V and J ends, which lost 5 bases and 2 bases, there was a span of 12 bases. CDR3 length: 14 amino acids. CDR3 sequence reads: CASSQVHSQETQYF. CDR3 DNA: TGTGCCAGCAGTCAGGTTCACTCACAAGAGACCCAGTACTTC.

This clonotype was seen just once. The genes are TRBV30 and TRBJ2-5; D is possibly TRBD1 (7 bases). The germline V and J ends were trimmed by 1 base and 5 bases, with 14 bases remaining between them. The CDR3 runs 14 residues. Germline values: CDR1 GTSNPN, CDR2 SVGIG (reference sequence). CDR3 amino acids: CAWSGFGGGETQYF. The CDR3 DNA is TGTGCCTGGAGTGGGTTTGGAGGGGGCGAGACCCAGTACTTC.

This clonotype was detected ten times or more. The V call is TRBV7-8, the J call TRBJ2-7; D perhaps matches TRBD2 (5 bases). The germline V gene encodes CDR1 SGHVS and CDR2 FQNEAQ. The V end was cut by 5 bases, the J end by 5 bases, with 25 bases between. This CDR3 is built from 17 residues. CDR3 sequence: CASSLRTERAGVDEQYF. In nucleotides, the CDR3 is TGTGCCAGCAGCCTACGGACTGAGAGGGCTGGCGTGGACGAGCAGTACTTC.

This clonotype turned up a few times. V gene TRBV13 combines with J gene TRBJ2-7; TRBD1 agrees at 10 bases. CDR3 length: 17 amino acids. Looked up from germline, CDR1 is PRHDT and CDR2 is FYEKMQ (reference sequence). V trimming: 4 bases; J trimming: 0 bases; junction bases outside the gene matches: 9. Here the CDR3 DNA reads TGTGCCAGCAGCTCCCAACCCTGGACAGGGGGCTCCTACGAGCAGTACTTC. Protein: CASSSQPWTGGSYEQYF.

This clonotype came up many times. The chain has TRBV10-3 and TRBJ1-2; TRBD1 is a possible D gene (6 bases). The germline CDR1 and CDR2 sequences are ENHRY and SYGVKD. The CDR3 sequence is 14 residues long. V lost 3 bases and J 5 bases, leaving 13 bases between the germline ends. Here the CDR3 DNA reads TGTGCCATCAGTGACTCGACAGGCGGATATGGCTACACCTTC. Its protein is CAISDSTGGYGYTF.

This clonotype appeared many times. J is TRBJ2-7 and V is TRBV11-2; D unclear. The V end lost 1 base, the J end lost 0 bases, and 4 bases lay between the germline ends. Germline CDR1 and CDR2: SGHAT and FQNNGV. This CDR3 has 13 amino acids. The CDR3 here is CASSLAYSYEQYF. Here the CDR3 DNA reads TGTGCCAGCAGCTTAGCGTACTCCTACGAGCAGTACTTC.

The rearrangement links TRBV5-4 to TRBJ2-2; tentative D call: TRBD2 (6 bases). Per the germline V gene, CDR1 is SGHNT and CDR2 is YYREEE (reference sequence). This CDR3 region has 14 residues. Trimming pared 1 base from V and 8 bases from J, leaving 12 bases between. The CDR3 loop is CASSLTTSPGELFF. The DNA of the CDR3 is TGTGCCAGCAGCTTGACGACTAGTCCGGGGGAGCTGTTTTTT.

The V and J genes are TRBV20-1 and TRBJ2-4, with D unresolved. V lost 0 bases and J lost 0, with 6 bases in between. The CDR3 has 14 amino acids. Germline V lookup: CDR1 DFQATT, CDR2 SNEGSKA (reference sequence). The CDR3 DNA sequence: TGCAGTGCTAGAGAAGGGTTAGCCAAAAACATTCAGTACTTC. Its translation is CSAREGLAKNIQYF.

This clonotype was counted a few times. The genes are TRBV6-5 and TRBJ1-1; TRBD1 might be the D (5 bases). The CDR3 sequence is 13 residues long. Germline V gene data show CDR1 as MNHEY and CDR2 as SVGAGI. The ends were cut back, 5 bases at V and 6 bases at J, with 13 bases in the middle. CDR3 in amino acids: CASSIIREAEAFF. Here the CDR3 DNA reads TGTGCCAGCAGTATCATCAGGGAAGCTGAAGCTTTCTTT.

With regard to this clonotype: A read error is possible here, since a much larger clone lies one base away. This sequence joins TRBV29-1 and TRBJ2-2; D is tentatively TRBD1 or TRBD2 (6 bases each). The germline V gene encodes CDR1 SQVTM and CDR2 ANQGSEA. The CDR3 sequence is 14 residues long. V was shortened by 1 base and J by 5 bases, with 11 bases between the two germline ends. The CDR3 DNA is TGCAGCGTTGAAGCGGGGGCCCGGACCGGGGAGCTGTTTTTT. Its protein product is CSVEAGARTGELFF.

The chain links TRBV11-2 to TRBJ1-2, with a weak D call TRBD1 (5 bases). V was trimmed by 5 bases and J by 8 bases, leaving 18 bases between them. Germline assignment: CDR1 SGHAT and CDR2 FQNNGV. The CDR3 has 14 residues. CDR3 nucleotide sequence: TGTGCCAGCAGCCAACCGGGGGAAGACCGAGGCTACACCTTC. Amino acid sequence: CASSQPGEDRGYTF. Supplemented by reference TRBV11-2 and TRBJ1-2, the full variable domain reads EAGVAQSPRYKIIEKRQSVAFWCNPISGHATLYWYQQILGQGPKLLIQFQNNGVVDDSQLPKDRFSAERLKGVDSTLKIQPAKLEDSAVYLCASSQPGEDRGYTFGSGTRLTVV.

A word on this clonotype: This could be a read error, since a much larger clone is one nucleotide away. V and J are TRBV5-1 and TRBJ2-6; TRBD1 is a possible D gene (6 bases). The CDR3 contains 18 residues. The germline CDR1 and CDR2 sequences are SGHRS and YFSETQ. CDR3 sequence (DNA): TGCGCCAGCACCCCCAGCGCAGGGGCGGTCTCTGGGACCAACGTCCTGACTTTC. Its protein is CASTPSAGAVSGTNVLTF.

The table lists this clonotype with many counts. The J gene is TRBJ1-6, the V gene TRBV12-3 or TRBV12-4; the D is unclear. Trimming removed 7 bases from V and 10 bases from J, with 26 bases in between. The CDR3 sequence is 17 residues long. The CDR3 spells CASTPGSGRMTASPLHF. In nucleotides, the CDR3 is TGTGCCAGCACCCCCGGGAGCGGGAGAATGACCGCATCACCCCTCCACTTT.

This clonotype was seen once. V usage is TRBV2 and J usage is TRBJ2-1, with 10 bases fitting TRBD2. The CDR3 has 15 amino acids. J lost 9 bases, V lost 2 bases, and 7 bases had no gene match. Germline CDR1 SNHLY, CDR2 FYNNEI. CDR3 sequence (DNA): TGTGCCAGCAGTGAATTACTAGCGGGATCTGGTGAGCAGTTCTTC. Translated: CASSELLAGSGEQFF. The whole variable domain, filled in from reference TRBV2 and TRBJ2-1, reads EPEVTQTPSHQVTQMGQEVILRCVPISNHLYFYWYRQILGQKVEFLVSFYNNEISEKSEIFDDQFSVERPDGSNFTLKIRSTKLEDSAMYFCASSELLAGSGEQFFGPGTRLTVL.

This clonotype was observed at least ten times. V usage is TRBV2 and J usage is TRBJ1-5; the D is unclear. The germline CDR1 and CDR2 sequences are SNHLY and FYNNEI. V lost 5 bases, J lost 0 bases, and 8 bases lay in between. This CDR3 contains 14 residues. CDR3 region: CASSLRNSNQPQHF. CDR3 nucleotide sequence: TGTGCCAGCAGTTTACGAAATAGCAATCAGCCCCAGCATTTT.

This clonotype was counted a few times. The genes are TRBV29-1 and TRBJ1-4, with a possible D match to TRBD1 (6 bases). Trimming removed 5 bases at V and 10 bases at J, with 17 bases between. CDR3 length: 13 residues. The V gene's germline CDR1 is SQVTM and CDR2 ANQGSEA. In DNA form, the CDR3 reads TGCAGCGTTACTCAGGGGACGACTGGAAAACTGTTTTTT. Protein sequence: CSVTQGTTGKLFF.

This clonotype was found many times. J is TRBJ2-7 and V is TRBV12-3 or TRBV12-4; 9 nucleotides line up with TRBD2. The ends lost 1 base at V and 2 bases at J; junction bases unmatched: 3. This CDR3 comprises 15 residues. The CDR3 DNA is TGTGCCAGCAGTTTAGGGACTAGCGCAACCTACGAGCAGTACTTC. Translated: CASSLGTSATYEQYF.

This clonotype has a count of ten or more. The rearrangement joins TRBV29-1 to TRBJ1-1; 9 nucleotides match TRBD1. This CDR3 is 15 amino acids long. The J segment lost 0 bases and the V segment lost 5 bases, leaving 7 bases of the junction unmatched. Germline-derived CDR1 and CDR2 are SQVTM and ANQGSEA. CDR3 sequence (DNA): TGCAGCGTTCGGGGACAGGGCGCTTTGAACACTGAAGCTTTCTTT. Encoded protein: CSVRGQGALNTEAFF.

The gene calls are TRBV25-1 and TRBJ2-7; 14 nucleotides line up with TRBD2. This CDR3 region has 14 residues. V dropped 8 bases and J dropped 3; count of bases not matched to a gene: 3. Germline loops: CDR1 MGHDK, CDR2 SYGVNS. CDR3 residues: CASVGTSGGYEQYF. In DNA form, the CDR3 reads TGTGCCAGCGTTGGGACTAGCGGGGGCTACGAGCAGTACTTC.

This clonotype occurred a few times. The chain combines TRBV12-3 or TRBV12-4 with TRBJ1-4; D gene unclear. The CDR3 has 17 amino acids. The V and J ends lost 6 bases and 4 bases respectively, with 21 bases between them. CDR3 sequence: CASSQKARKSFNEKLFF. CDR3 DNA: TGTGCCAGCAGCCAAAAGGCCCGGAAGTCCTTTAATGAAAAACTGTTTTTT.

The chain has TRBV3-2 and TRBJ2-5; the DNA was not compared with TRBD1, the D call given in the table. TRBV3-2 is described as a pseudogene. The CDR3 covers 9 residues. Written as DNA, the CDR3 is TGTGCCAGCAGCCAAGGACCGGGGTTC. Its protein is CASSQGPGF.

The V and J genes are TRBV29-1 and TRBJ2-7; 16 bases map to TRBD2. With the DNA end fitting TRBJ2-1 better, the J assignment may be wrong. CDR1 is SQVTM and CDR2 is ANQGSEA in the germline V gene. The CDR3 covers 17 residues. Here the CDR3 DNA reads TGCAGCGTTGAAGGAGGGACTAGCGGGGGGGTTGGTGATGAGCAGTTCTTC. Its translation is CSVEGGTSGGVGDEQFF.